The next 32 T cell receptor beta chains were all read from a single sample in a study of T cell responses to AZD1222 COVID-19 vaccine. Sequenced by immunoSEQ multiplex PCR; TCRdb stores in-frame clones only, minus some. The table records about 120,000 clones, around 85% of them present only once. This specimen was peripheral blood, taken on day 0 of AZD1222 vaccination. The receptor set was obtained from an adult in good health.

This chain uses TRBV11-3 with TRBJ2-1; 9 bases match TRBD1. CDR3 length: 15 amino acids. The V gene end was trimmed by 3 bases and the J gene end by 10 bases; junction bases not matched to a gene: 10. Germline V gives CDR1 SGHNT, CDR2 YENEEA. The CDR3 bases are TGTGCCAGCAGCTTGGACAGGGGATTTGACGGGGAGCAGTTCTTC. Protein product: CASSLDRGFDGEQFF. The entire variable domain, with the rest obtained from reference TRBV11-3 and TRBJ2-1, is as follows: EAGVVQSPRYKIIEKKQPVAFWCNPISGHNTLYWYLQNLGQGPELLIRYENEEAVDDSQLPKDRFSAERLKGVDSTLKIQPAELGDSAVYLCASSLDRGFDGEQFFGPGTRLTVL.

The gene calls are TRBV30 and TRBJ1-1; D not resolved. The CDR3 sequence is 13 residues long. Trimming shortened V by 0 bases and J by 1 base, and 6 bases separated the two germline ends. Germline-derived CDR1 and CDR2 are GTSNPN and SVGIG (reference sequence). The CDR3 coding sequence is TGTGCCTGGAGTGTACACCAGAACACTGAAGCTTTCTTT. Encoded protein: CAWSVHQNTEAFF.

The J gene is TRBJ1-1, the V gene TRBV2, with D possibly TRBD1 on 5 matching bases. CDR3 length: 19 residues. V was clipped by 3 bases and J by 1 base, with 24 bases between them. Per the germline V gene, CDR1 is SNHLY and CDR2 is FYNNEI. The CDR3 reads CASSEPSASSGGENTEAFF. The CDR3 region has the DNA TGTGCCAGCAGTGAGCCCTCAGCGTCATCCGGGGGGGAGAACACTGAAGCTTTCTTT.

This clone was seen a single time. The chain uses TRBV25-1 and TRBJ2-3; a weak D match, TRBD1 (6 bases). The CDR3 extends over 15 amino acids. V lost 3 bases, J lost 1 base, and 11 bases lay in between. Germline lookup yields CDR1 MGHDK and CDR2 SYGVNS. CDR3 sequence reads: CASSEQGTRTDTQYF. In DNA, the CDR3 is TGTGCCAGCAGTGAGCAGGGGACGCGCACAGATACGCAGTATTTT.

This clone came up a few times. The rearrangement links TRBV21-1 to TRBJ1-3; the table's TRBD1 call for D was not verified on the DNA. TRBV21-1 is designated a pseudogene. CDR3 length equals 15 residues. This chain's CDR3 is CASSKVGTGGNTIYF. The CDR3, as DNA: TGTGCCAGCAGCAAAGTTGGGACAGGGGGAAACACCATATATTTT.

The CDR3 DNA follows: TGCGCCAGCGCGGGACAGCTCTCCTACGAGCAGTACTTC. Protein product: CASAGQLSYEQYF. This chain joins TRBV5-1 and TRBJ2-7; possibly TRBD1 for D (7 bases). The CDR3 runs 13 residues. V was clipped by 7 bases and J by 0 bases, with 11 bases between them. CDR1 is SGHRS, CDR2 YFSETQ, per germline.

V gene TRBV19 combines with J gene TRBJ1-6, with D hard to call. This CDR3 has 16 amino acids. V was shortened by 1 base and J by 9 bases, with 16 bases between the two germline ends. Germline CDR1 is LNHDA and CDR2 is SQIVND (reference sequence). CDR3 nucleotides: TGTGCCAGTAGTATAGGTGGAGCGACGGGTAGTTCACCCCTCCACTTT. Translated, it gives CASSIGGATGSSPLHF.

This clone was seen only once. This chain joins TRBV23-1 and TRBJ1-2; D is possibly TRBD1 (5 bases). TRBV23-1 is an open reading frame, and its role is uncertain. This CDR3 is 19 amino acids long. V shed 0 bases and J shed 0 bases, with 20 bases lying between them. CDR3 bases: TGCGCCAGCAGTCAATCCTACGCCTCATACAGGAAAACTAACTATGGCTACACCTTC. It encodes CASSQSYASYRKTNYGYTF.

V and J are TRBV4-1 and TRBJ1-2; the D gene is possibly TRBD1 (5 bases). CDR1 is MGHRA, CDR2 YSYEKL, per germline. V shed 2 bases and J shed 5 bases, with 15 bases lying between them. The CDR3 is 15 residues long. CDR3 region: CASSQQDRPGYGYTF. The CDR3 nucleotides are TGCGCCAGCAGCCAACAAGACAGACCTGGATATGGCTACACCTTC.

The J gene is TRBJ2-7, the V gene TRBV2; D ambiguous. Germline-derived CDR1 and CDR2 are SNHLY and FYNNEI. Trimming stripped 6 bases from V and 7 bases from J, with 10 bases between. This CDR3 is built from 11 residues. In DNA form, the CDR3 reads TGTGCCAGCAGGCTTGGTTGGGAGCAGTACTTC. Encoded protein: CASRLGWEQYF.

The rearrangement links TRBV28 to TRBJ1-5; the match to TRBD1 covers 7 bases. The CDR3 loop spans 14 amino acids. Germline CDR1 and CDR2: MDHEN and SYDVKM. Trimming took 6 bases from V and 6 from J; bases not matched to a gene: 8. CDR3 protein: CASSSNRGSQPQHF. CDR3 nucleotides: TGTGCCAGCAGCTCTAACAGGGGTAGTCAGCCCCAGCATTTT.

This chain connects TRBV27 to TRBJ2-7, with D unclear. V was trimmed by 7 bases and J by 0 bases, leaving 16 bases between them. Germline V CDR1 and CDR2: MNHEY, SMNVEV (reference sequence). The CDR3 contains 15 residues. As DNA, the CDR3 is TGTGCCAGCATGGGTCCAGGCAGAAGCTCCTACGAGCAGTACTTC. Protein product: CASMGPGRSSYEQYF.

Here the CDR3 reads CASTLRETQYF. DNA of the CDR3: TGCGCCAGCACCCTTCGGGAGACCCAGTACTTC. The chain recombines TRBV10-1 with TRBJ2-5; no firm D call. Germline CDR1 WNHNN, CDR2 SYGVQD (reference sequence). The CDR3 consists of 11 residues. Trimming took off 7 bases at V and 5 bases at J, with 8 bases between the two ends.

V usage is TRBV5-1 and J usage is TRBJ1-1; 7 nucleotides match TRBD1. CDR1 SGHRS and CDR2 YFSETQ come from the germline V gene. This CDR3 has 14 residues. V dropped 2 bases and J dropped 6; count of bases not matched to a gene: 7. The CDR3 bases are TGCGCCAGCAGCTTTGATACAGGGGACGCTGAAGCTTTCTTT. Translated, it gives CASSFDTGDAEAFF.

V gene TRBV11-2 combines with J gene TRBJ1-1; no reliable D call. The ends were cut back, 1 base at V and 11 bases at J, with 14 bases in the middle. The CDR3 runs to 13 residues. Germline-derived CDR1 and CDR2 are SGHAT and FQNNGV. CDR3 nucleotide sequence: TGTGCCAGCAGCTTAGCCGCCGGCCCCGGGGCTTTCTTT. It translates to CASSLAAGPGAFF.

V and J are TRBV6-5 and TRBJ1-2; tentatively, D is TRBD1 (6 bases). Trimming left V 2 bases short and J 10 bases short, with 20 bases between. This CDR3 contains 15 residues. CDR1 is MNHEY, CDR2 SVGAGI, per germline. CDR3 loop: CASSYVTGSGRAYTF. CDR3 DNA sequence: TGTGCCAGCAGTTACGTCACAGGGTCAGGGCGGGCCTACACCTTC.

This clone was recorded only once. V and J are TRBV4-2 and TRBJ2-7, with 9 bases fitting TRBD2. Germline V gene data show CDR1 as LGHNA and CDR2 as YNFKEQ. The V and J ends lost 3 bases and 3 bases, in that order; junction bases with no gene match: 3. The CDR3 is 14 amino acids. This chain's CDR3 is CASSQREGGYEQYF. CDR3 DNA sequence: TGTGCCAGCAGCCAGCGGGAGGGCGGCTACGAGCAGTACTTC.

This clone was picked up a small number of times. The CDR3 nucleotides are TGTGCCAGCAGTTATAATCCGGGGACAGGGAACGAAAAACTGTTTTTT. This gives the protein CASSYNPGTGNEKLFF. The chain combines TRBV28 with TRBJ1-4; 9 bases line up with TRBD1. Germline loops: CDR1 MDHEN, CDR2 SYDVKM. The CDR3 spans 16 residues. V lost 4 bases to trimming and J lost 8 bases; unmatched junction nucleotides: 11.

J is TRBJ2-2 and V is TRBV7-2, with TRBD2 matching 9 bases. In germline, CDR1 is SGHTA, CDR2 FQGNSA. The CDR3 has 16 residues. J gave up 3 bases and V 6 bases, and 8 bases lay outside the gene matches. Here the CDR3 reads CASSHHKREDTGELFF. CDR3 DNA: TGTGCCAGCAGTCATCACAAGCGGGAGGACACCGGGGAGCTGTTTTTT.

CDR3 loop: CASSDQGQGRQPQHF. CDR3 bases: TGTGCCAGCAGTGATCAGGGACAGGGACGGCAGCCCCAGCATTTT. J is TRBJ1-5 and V is TRBV2; TRBD1 aligns across 9 bases. CDR1 is SNHLY and CDR2 is FYNNEI in the germline V gene. The length of the CDR3 is 15 residues. Germline trimming cut 3 bases from V and 7 bases from J; bases unmatched to any gene: 7.

J is TRBJ1-6 and V is TRBV27; D gene unclear. Per the germline V gene, CDR1 is MNHEY and CDR2 is SMNVEV (reference sequence). CDR3 length equals 15 residues. The V end was cut by 2 bases, the J end by 1 base, with 6 bases between. The CDR3, as DNA: TGTGCCAGCAGTTTACGTGCGTCCTATAATTCACCCCTCCACTTT. It specifies CASSLRASYNSPLHF.

The chain is built from TRBV6-1 and TRBJ1-5; a weak D match, TRBD1 (5 bases). The CDR3 is made up of 16 amino acids. V was pared by 0 bases and J by 0 bases, with 9 bases between. Germline V gene lookup returns CDR1 MNHNS and CDR2 SASEGT. The CDR3 protein is CASSEAPGFSNQPQHF. The CDR3 bases are TGTGCCAGCAGTGAAGCCCCAGGGTTTAGCAATCAGCCCCAGCATTTT.

The chain links TRBV4-2 to TRBJ2-5; TRBD1 matches at 7 bases. The CDR3 is 16 amino acids. Looked up from germline, CDR1 is LGHNA and CDR2 is YNFKEQ. J lost 5 bases, V lost 4 bases, and 13 bases had no gene match. In nucleotides, the CDR3 is TGTGCCAGCAGCCCCCCCTCTACAGGGGCTTGGGAGACCCAGTACTTC. Translation gives CASSPPSTGAWETQYF.

The chain uses TRBV9 and TRBJ2-5, with D unresolved. The V and J ends lost 4 bases and 3 bases respectively, with 7 bases between them. This CDR3 is built from 12 residues. CDR1 and CDR2 (germline): SGDLS, YYNGEE. The CDR3 loop reads CASSTEEETQYF. The CDR3 DNA sequence: TGTGCCAGCAGCACTGAGGAAGAGACCCAGTACTTC.

The V call is TRBV12-3 or TRBV12-4, the J call TRBJ1-2; D gene unclear. Trimming pared 6 bases from V and 3 bases from J, leaving 8 bases between. This CDR3 is 12 amino acids long. The CDR3 reads CASSHPDYGYTF. The CDR3 DNA reads as TGTGCCAGCAGCCACCCGGACTATGGCTACACCTTC.

The CDR3 DNA reads TGTGCCAGCAGTGAAGGCAGGGGGCACTATGGCTACACCTTC. This gives the protein CASSEGRGHYGYTF. The chain combines TRBV6-1 with TRBJ1-2, with 8 bases that match TRBD1. CDR3 size: 14 residues. V lost 1 base and J lost 3; bases outside the gene matches: 1. The germline V gene encodes CDR1 MNHNS and CDR2 SASEGT.

V gene TRBV9 combines with J gene TRBJ1-1; 7 bases fit TRBD1. Per the germline V gene, CDR1 is SGDLS and CDR2 is YYNGEE. V lost 4 bases, J lost 4 bases, and 7 bases stayed unmatched. This CDR3 is 14 amino acids long. In DNA, the CDR3 is TGTGCCAGCAGCCAGAAAAGACAGGGCACTGAAGCTTTCTTT. It codes for CASSQKRQGTEAFF.

This clone has only one observation. The CDR3 is CASSLSVFRTEAFF. The CDR3 bases are TGTGCCAGCAGCTTATCAGTATTTAGGACTGAAGCTTTCTTT. V gene TRBV7-2 combines with J gene TRBJ1-1; D gene unclear. V was pared by 2 bases and J by 5 bases, with 12 bases between. Germline V CDR1 and CDR2: SGHTA, FQGNSA. The CDR3 is 14 residues long. Variable domain in full (rest from reference TRBV7-2 and TRBJ1-1): GAGVSQSPSNKVTEKGKDVELRCDPISGHTALYWYRQSLGQGLEFLIYFQGNSAPDKSGLPSDRFSAERTGGSVSTLTIQRTQQEDSAVYLCASSLSVFRTEAFFGQGTRLTVV.

The chain links TRBV3-1 (or the pseudogene TRBV3-2) to TRBJ2-3; TRBD2 matches 9 bases. CDR1 and CDR2 (germline): LGHDT, YNNKEL (reference sequence). V trimming: 4 bases; J trimming: 7 bases; junction bases outside the gene matches: 9. The CDR3 runs 15 residues. The CDR3 DNA is TGTGCCAGCAGCCCCAGTAGCGGGAGTCCGAATACGCAGTATTTT. This codes for CASSPSSGSPNTQYF.

The chain uses TRBV5-4 and TRBJ2-3; D is ambiguous. This CDR3 contains 13 residues. Germline values: CDR1 SGHNT, CDR2 YYREEE (reference sequence). The V end lost 3 bases, the J end lost 2 bases, and 7 bases lay between the germline ends. CDR3 protein: CASSSDHTDTQYF. The CDR3 region has the DNA TGTGCCAGCAGCTCGGACCACACAGATACGCAGTATTTT.

The genes are TRBV6-1 and TRBJ2-7; D ambiguous. CDR3 length equals 15 residues. Germline V CDR1 and CDR2: MNHNS, SASEGT. Trimming cost V 4 bases and J 0 bases, with 13 bases left between them. Written as DNA, the CDR3 is TGTGCCAGCAGTGGAGCCTCCAGGATCTCCTACGAGCAGTACTTC. It encodes CASSGASRISYEQYF.

The rearrangement links TRBV6-5 to TRBJ1-4; no definite D call. CDR1 MNHEY and CDR2 SVGAGI come from the germline V gene. The V end was cut by 6 bases, the J end by 13 bases, with 18 bases between. This CDR3 has 13 residues. The CDR3 spells CASSPFGREVLFF. The CDR3 bases are TGTGCCAGCAGCCCCTTCGGGAGGGAGGTACTGTTTTTT.